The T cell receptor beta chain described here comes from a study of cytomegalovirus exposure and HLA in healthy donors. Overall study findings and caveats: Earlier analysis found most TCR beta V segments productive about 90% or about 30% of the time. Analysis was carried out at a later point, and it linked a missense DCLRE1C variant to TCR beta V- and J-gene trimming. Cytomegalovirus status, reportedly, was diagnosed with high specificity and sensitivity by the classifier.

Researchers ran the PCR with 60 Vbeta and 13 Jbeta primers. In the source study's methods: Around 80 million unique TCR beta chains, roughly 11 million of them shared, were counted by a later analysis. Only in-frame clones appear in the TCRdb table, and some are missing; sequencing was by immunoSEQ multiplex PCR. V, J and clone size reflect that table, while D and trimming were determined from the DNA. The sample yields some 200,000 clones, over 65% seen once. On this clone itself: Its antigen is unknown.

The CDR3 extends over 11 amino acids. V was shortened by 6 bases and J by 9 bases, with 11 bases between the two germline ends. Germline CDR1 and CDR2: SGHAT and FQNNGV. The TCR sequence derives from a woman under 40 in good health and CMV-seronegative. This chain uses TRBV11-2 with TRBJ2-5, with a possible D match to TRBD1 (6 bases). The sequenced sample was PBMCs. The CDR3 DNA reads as TGTGCCAGCAGTCACCAGGGGCCCCAGTACTTC. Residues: CASSHQGPQYF.